The rows below give T cell receptor beta chains drawn from one sample of a study of CD8 T cells in Susac syndrome. Via MiXCR, TCRdb re-called the immunoSEQ multiplex PCR reads, giving one row per CDR3 protein. The data contain roughly 80,000 distinct CDR3 sequences, about 91% of them singletons. Input material: CD8+ T cells from PBMCs. Receptor source: a human donor with multiple sclerosis. CDR3s include the opening cysteine and the closing phenylalanine or tryptophan. Each record gives: D gene, clone size, J gene, V gene, CDR3 protein, CDR3 DNA. D genes are given only for firm matches. Not every row has a clone size; where given, it reads once, few, many or a size class.

- - TRBJ1-3 TRBV28 CASSLGQDFSGNTIYF TGTGCCAGCAGTTTGGGTCAGGACTTCTCTGGAAACACCATATATTTT
- - TRBJ2-1 TRBV30 CAWSSGPEQFF TGTGCCTGGAGTTCTGGGCCCGAGCAGTTCTTC
- - TRBJ1-1 TRBV4-3 CASSQDDSRGKTEAFF TGCGCCAGCAGCCAAGACGATTCGCGAGGGAAAACTGAAGCTTTCTTT
TRBD1 - TRBJ1-1 TRBV3-1 CASSQGTGAHRSSTEAFF TGTGCCAGCAGCCAAGGGACAGGGGCCCACCGATCGTCTACTGAAGCTTTCTTT
TRBD2 once TRBJ2-4 TRBV6-2/TRBV6-3 CASSYSREGAKNIQYF TGTGCCAGCAGTTACTCCCGGGAGGGAGCCAAAAACATTCAGTACTTC
TRBD2 - TRBJ2-1 TRBV18 CASSPLSTSEVVYVNEQFF TGTGCCAGCTCACCGCTCTCGACTAGCGAGGTTGTATATGTCAATGAGCAGTTCTTC
- - TRBJ1-5 TRBV6-2/TRBV6-3 CASSYLGGQPQHF TGTGCCAGCAGTTACTTAGGGGGTCAGCCCCAGCATTTT
- - TRBJ1-5 TRBV28 CASSSLREYSNQPQHF TGTGCCAGCAGTTCCCTTAGGGAGTATAGCAATCAGCCCCAGCATTTT
- - TRBJ1-4 TRBV5-1 CASSLVGLNEKLFF TGCGCCAGCAGCTTGGTCGGCCTTAATGAAAAACTGTTTTTT
- - TRBJ2-7 TRBV20-1 CSARPGHGAYEQYF TGCAGTGCTCGCCCCGGACACGGGGCCTACGAGCAGTACTTC
TRBD2 - TRBJ2-7 TRBV15 CATGSEGGSSYEQYF TGTGCCACCGGGTCCGAGGGCGGGAGCTCCTACGAGCAGTACTTC
- - TRBJ2-3 TRBV6-1 CASSERQGTTTDTQYF TGTGCCAGCAGTGAAAGACAAGGGACAACCACAGATACGCAGTATTTT
TRBD2 - TRBJ2-1 TRBV11-2 CASSLFSGGGIYEQFF TGTGCCAGCAGCTTATTTAGCGGGGGGGGAATATATGAGCAGTTCTTC
- - TRBJ1-1 TRBV6-1 CASSSQNTEAFF TGTGCCAGCAGTTCCCAGAACACTGAAGCTTTCTTT
TRBD2 once TRBJ2-1 TRBV7-2 CASSPRLAGVYNEQFF TGTGCCAGCAGCCCCCGACTAGCGGGGGTCTACAATGAGCAGTTCTTC
TRBD1 - TRBJ2-6 TRBV11-2 CASSFTSTGGSSGANVLTF TGTGCCAGCAGCTTTACCAGTACAGGGGGCAGCTCTGGGGCCAACGTCCTGACTTTC
- - TRBJ2-7 TRBV27 CASSIVGQGYEQYF TGTGCCAGCAGCATCGTGGGTCAGGGCTACGAGCAGTACTTC
- once TRBJ1-2 TRBV29-1 CSAYQGSANGYTF TGCAGCGCTTACCAGGGGTCGGCGAATGGCTACACCTTC
- - TRBJ1-3 TRBV27 CASSPRGNGNTIYF TGTGCCAGCAGCCCCAGAGGGAATGGAAACACCATATATTTT
TRBD2 - TRBJ2-7 TRBV27 CASSIQREGPYEQYF TGTGCCAGCAGTATCCAGCGGGAGGGCCCCTACGAGCAGTACTTC
- - TRBJ2-7 TRBV3-1 CASSTSQDPYEQYF TGTGCCAGCAGTACGTCACAGGACCCCTACGAGCAGTACTTC
- once TRBJ2-1 TRBV6-5 CASNLRGAPHNEQFF TGTGCCAGCAACCTCCGGGGGGCCCCCCACAATGAGCAGTTCTTC
- - TRBJ2-3 TRBV9 CASNTMASGTDTQYF TGTGCCAGCAACACTATGGCTAGCGGCACAGATACGCAGTATTTT
TRBD1 - TRBJ1-6 TRBV30 CAWTTGTGGSSPLHF TGTGCCTGGACGACCGGGACAGGGGGAAGTTCACCCCTCCACTTT
- once TRBJ1-4 TRBV2 CASRPHMDNEKLFF TGTGCCAGCAGGCCTCATATGGATAATGAAAAACTGTTTTTT
- - TRBJ1-2 TRBV30 CAWFEDFYGYTF TGTGCCTGGTTCGAGGATTTCTATGGCTACACCTTC
TRBD2 - TRBJ2-1 TRBV12-3/TRBV12-4 CASSKPGLAVYNEQFF TGTGCCAGCAGCAAACCGGGACTAGCCGTTTACAATGAGCAGTTCTTC
TRBD2 - TRBJ2-7 TRBV4-1 CASSQGQRDYEQYF TGCGCCAGCAGCCAAGGCCAGCGGGACTACGAGCAGTACTTC
- - TRBJ2-7 TRBV27 CASSFYPGGYEQYF TGTGCCAGCAGTTTCTACCCTGGGGGCTACGAGCAGTACTTC